These 16 T cell receptor beta chains originate from one sample sequenced in a study of shared clonotypes between healthy human individuals. Using immunoSEQ multiplex PCR, the repertoire was profiled, and TCRdb retains in-frame clones only, with some absent. Of roughly 320,000 clones listed, more than 75% are singletons. The sequencing input was memory CD8+ T cells sorted from blood. Described subset: CD45RO+ cells pooled with CCR7-negative TemRA cells. The receptors stem from a man younger than 30 in good health.

This clone was seen once. This chain joins TRBV10-1 and TRBJ2-1; 12 bases map to TRBD2. The V segment lost 2 bases and the J segment 7 bases; nucleotides outside the gene matches: 3. Per the germline V gene, CDR1 is WNHNN and CDR2 is SYGVQD (reference sequence). The CDR3 sequence is 15 residues long. CDR3 amino acids: CASSETSGGRNEQFF. Written as DNA, the CDR3 is TGCGCCAGCAGTGAGACTAGCGGGGGGCGGAATGAGCAGTTCTTC.

The chain has TRBV9 and TRBJ2-1; TRBD2 aligns across 14 bases. The germline V gene has CDR1 SGDLS and CDR2 YYNGEE. The CDR3 totals 15 residues. Losses at the gene ends were 4 bases for V and 7 bases for J; bases not matched to a gene: 4. DNA for the CDR3: TGTGCCAGCAGCCTGACTAGCGGGAGGGGGAATGAGCAGTTCTTC. Protein: CASSLTSGRGNEQFF. Filled out from reference TRBV9 and TRBJ2-1, the complete variable domain reads DSGVTQTPKHLITATGQRVTLRCSPRSGDLSVYWYQQSLDQGLQFLIQYYNGEERAKGNILERFSAQQFPDLHSELNLSSLELGDSALYFCASSLTSGRGNEQFFGPGTRLTVL.

The count of this clone is one. This chain connects TRBV2 to TRBJ2-6; 10 nucleotides match TRBD2. The germline V gene encodes CDR1 SNHLY and CDR2 FYNNEI. The CDR3 spans 18 residues. The ends lost 7 bases at V and 0 bases at J; junction bases unmatched: 9. The CDR3 coding sequence is TGTGCCAGCAATCGACTAGCGGGTAGGCTCTCTGGGGCCAACGTCCTGACTTTC. Its protein is CASNRLAGRLSGANVLTF.

The chain carries TRBV9 and TRBJ1-3; TRBD1 is a possible D gene (5 bases). Deletions cut 0 bases from V and 3 bases from J, with 7 bases between. The CDR3 is 14 residues long. The V gene's germline CDR1 is SGDLS and CDR2 YYNGEE. The CDR3 here is CASSVGQGGNTIYF. DNA for the CDR3: TGTGCCAGCAGCGTAGGGCAGGGTGGAAACACCATATATTTT.

The chain couples TRBV6-6 to TRBJ1-2; 7 bases map to TRBD1. Germline values: CDR1 MNHNY, CDR2 SVGAGI (reference sequence). This CDR3 is 16 amino acids long. After removal of 5 bases from V and 3 bases from J, the junction contained 12 bases not matched to a gene. Written as DNA, the CDR3 is TGTGCCAGCAGTATTGACAGGGATGGGTTTTACTATGGCTACACCTTC. It encodes CASSIDRDGFYYGYTF.

As regards this clone: Other DNA sequences in this specimen translate into the identical CDR3. The rearrangement joins TRBV7-9 to TRBJ2-7; no clear D. Trimming took 5 bases from V and 1 from J, leaving 9 bases between them. The germline CDR1 and CDR2 sequences are SEHNR and FQNEAQ (reference sequence). The CDR3 has 13 amino acids. CDR3 protein: CASSLDPSYEQYF. For the CDR3, the DNA is TGTGCCAGCAGCCTTGACCCATCCTACGAGCAGTACTTC.

The chain uses TRBV30 and TRBJ2-2; 8 bases are shared with TRBD1. CDR1 GTSNPN and CDR2 SVGIG come from the germline V gene (reference sequence). This CDR3 region has 15 residues. V was clipped by 4 bases and J by 5 bases; unmatched bases: 9. The CDR3 DNA reads TGTGCCTGGAAGGTCCCAGGGGGCGCGACCGGGGAGCTGTTTTTT. It codes for CAWKVPGGATGELFF.

In the case of this clone: Being one base from a much bigger clone, this may be a read error. The V call is TRBV5-6, the J call TRBJ2-7; the match to TRBD2 covers 10 bases. Trimming removed 3 bases from V and 3 bases from J; junction bases left unmatched: 3. Germline V gives CDR1 SGHDT, CDR2 YYEEEE. This CDR3 spans 14 amino acids. CDR3 sequence reads: CASSWASGSYEQYF. CDR3 sequence (DNA): TGTGCCAGCAGCTGGGCTAGCGGGAGCTACGAGCAGTACTTC.

V gene TRBV4-3 combines with J gene TRBJ1-1; D may be TRBD1 (6 bases). CDR1 and CDR2 (germline): LGHNA, YSLEER. CDR3 size: 17 residues. V was trimmed by 1 base and J by 0 bases, leaving 15 bases between them. The CDR3 DNA sequence: TGCGCCAGCAGCCAAGTCGCCGAGGGACACCTGAACACTGAAGCTTTCTTT. Its translation is CASSQVAEGHLNTEAFF.

The CDR3 DNA is TGTGCCACCAGCAGAGACACCCCTCAGGAATGGGGCGGGACCCAGTACTTC. Protein sequence: CATSRDTPQEWGGTQYF. J is TRBJ2-5 and V is TRBV15, with D possibly TRBD1 on 5 matching bases. V shed 0 bases and J shed 7 bases, with 21 bases lying between them. Per the germline V gene, CDR1 is LNHNV and CDR2 is YYDKDF (reference sequence). This CDR3 spans 17 amino acids.

The chain has TRBV11-3 and TRBJ1-1; D is unclear. The germline gives CDR1 SGHNT, CDR2 YENEEA. V lost 4 bases to trimming and J lost 3 bases, with 6 bases between them. The CDR3 runs to 12 residues. The CDR3 loop is CASSSRYTEAFF. DNA for the CDR3: TGTGCCAGCAGCTCCAGGTACACTGAAGCTTTCTTT.

The J gene is TRBJ1-5, the V gene TRBV30; tentative D call: TRBD1 (6 bases). Trimming shortened V by 2 bases and J by 3 bases, and 17 bases separated the two germline ends. The CDR3 consists of 16 residues. Germline assignment: CDR1 GTSNPN and CDR2 SVGIG (reference sequence). The CDR3 protein is CAWSNSGVGVNQPQHF. CDR3 nucleotide sequence: TGTGCCTGGAGTAATTCAGGGGTAGGGGTCAATCAGCCCCAGCATTTT.

The chain joins TRBV25-1 to TRBJ1-1; D not resolved. CDR3 length equals 11 residues. CDR1 MGHDK and CDR2 SYGVNS come from the germline V gene. The V and J ends lost 9 bases and 5 bases respectively, with 10 bases between them. For the CDR3, the DNA is TGTGCCAGTGGGAGGGAAACTGAAGCTTTCTTT. Protein sequence: CASGRETEAFF.

The rearrangement links TRBV6-5 to TRBJ2-7, with D perhaps matching TRBD1 (6 bases). With 0 bases removed from V and 0 bases from J, the gap between germline ends came to 9 bases. The CDR3 loop spans 15 amino acids. Germline lookup yields CDR1 MNHEY and CDR2 SVGAGI. Here the CDR3 reads CASSYSAGVSYEQYF. CDR3 DNA: TGTGCCAGCAGTTACTCAGCAGGGGTCTCCTACGAGCAGTACTTC.

The gene calls are TRBV27 and TRBJ1-2, with D perhaps matching TRBD1 (5 bases). The CDR3 has 15 residues. Germline V gene data show CDR1 as MNHEY and CDR2 as SMNVEV (reference sequence). V was shortened by 3 bases and J by 1 base, with 12 bases between the two germline ends. This CDR3 is CASSLVWGINYGYTF. In DNA, the CDR3 is TGTGCCAGCAGTTTGGTTTGGGGGATTAACTATGGCTACACCTTC.

The rearrangement joins TRBV7-9 to TRBJ1-1, with 8 nucleotides matching TRBD1. The length of the CDR3 is 16 residues. The germline V gene has CDR1 SEHNR and CDR2 FQNEAQ (reference sequence). After removal of 3 bases from V and 4 bases from J, the junction contained 10 bases not matched to a gene. The CDR3: CASSFRDRGGITEAFF. The CDR3 DNA follows: TGTGCCAGCAGCTTTAGAGACAGGGGCGGTATCACTGAAGCTTTCTTT.